The present TCR beta chain was sequenced within a study of T-cell memory formation after mild COVID-19. This CDR3 is built from 14 residues. The J segment lost 3 bases and the V segment lost 1 base, leaving 1 base of the junction unmatched. The germline V gene encodes CDR1 LGHNA and CDR2 YNFKEQ. The table lists this clonotype with many counts. TCRdb reanalysed the 5' RACE reads using MiXCR and keeps one entry per CDR3 protein. The sample holds fewer than 250,000 distinct CDR3 sequences, over 9.5% seen once. This TCR was sampled from a man younger than 35 who had mild COVID-19 (a few samples of this study predate the infection). Cell type and time point are not known. The chain is built from TRBV4-2 and TRBJ1-1; 8 bases agree with TRBD1. Input material: PBMCs or a T cell subset sorted from them (not recorded which). CDR3 protein: CASSQGQGYTEAFF. CDR3 DNA: TGTGCCAGCAGCCAAGGACAGGGGTACACTGAAGCTTTCTTT.